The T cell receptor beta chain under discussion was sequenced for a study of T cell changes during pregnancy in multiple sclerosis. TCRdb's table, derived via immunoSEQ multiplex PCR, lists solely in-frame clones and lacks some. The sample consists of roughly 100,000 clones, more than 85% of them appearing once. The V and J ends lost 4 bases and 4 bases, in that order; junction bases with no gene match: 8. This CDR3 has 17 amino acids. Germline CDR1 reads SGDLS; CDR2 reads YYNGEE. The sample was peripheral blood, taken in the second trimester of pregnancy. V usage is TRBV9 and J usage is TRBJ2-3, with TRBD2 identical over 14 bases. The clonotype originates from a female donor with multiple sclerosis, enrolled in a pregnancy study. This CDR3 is CASSSRTSGGWADTQYF. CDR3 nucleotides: TGTGCCAGCAGCTCCCGGACTAGCGGGGGGTGGGCAGATACGCAGTATTTT.